This T cell receptor (beta chain) was captured by sequencing in a study of cytomegalovirus exposure and HLA in healthy donors. Study conclusions and caveats: Among TCR beta chains of equal frequency, HLA-associated ones were more clonally expanded in a later analysis. Some public TCRs appeared in many individuals, while most sequences were rare.

60 Vbeta and 13 Jbeta primers were used in PCR. Sequencing used immunoSEQ multiplex PCR; TCRdb keeps in-frame clones, though not all of them. The sample lists 150,000 to 250,000 clones, 82% occurring once. Concerning this clone: Its antigen remains unknown. One junction end does not reproduce the germline sequence, and a read error may be involved.

The germline V gene has CDR1 SEHNR and CDR2 FQNEAQ (reference sequence). The CDR3 totals 14 residues. The sequence came from a woman in her forties or fifties in good health and CMV-seropositive. The J gene is TRBJ2-7, the V gene TRBV7-9, with 8 bases fitting TRBD1. The sequenced sample consisted of PBMCs. As DNA, the CDR3 is TGTGCCGGCAGCTTAGGACAGGGACTTGACGAGCAGTACTTC. This gives the protein CAGSLGQGLDEQYF.